Detailed here is one T cell receptor beta chain. Within the sample, other DNA sequences also encode this same CDR3. These data belong to a study of blood T cell repertoires in COVID-19. Overall study context: The samples span acute and convalescent COVID-19 from the United States, Italy and Spain.

What the recovered Cohort 3 donors had was two negative PCRs, clearance, or symptom resolution. Here immunoSEQ multiplex PCR was the method, and the copy in TCRdb shows in-frame clones only, minus some. The data contain a few hundred thousand clones, around 92% of them singletons. Losses at the gene ends were 0 bases for V and 1 base for J; bases not matched to a gene: 0. The germline V gene encodes CDR1 KGHSH and CDR2 LQKENI. The CDR3 extends over 16 amino acids. Sequencing was carried out using PBMCs or T cells enriched from blood (not recorded which). This sequence was found in a woman under 40 who had recovered from COVID-19. The chain carries TRBV18 and TRBJ2-7; 13 bases are a match to TRBD2. The CDR3: CASSPPGLAGSYEQYF. CDR3 bases: TGTGCCAGCTCACCACCGGGACTAGCGGGATCCTACGAGCAGTACTTC. Drawing the rest from reference TRBV18 and TRBJ2-7, the complete variable domain is NAGVMQNPRHLVRRRGQEARLRCSPMKGHSHVYWYRQLPEEGLKFMVYLQKENIIDESGMPKERFSAEFPKEGPSILRIQQVVRGDSAAYFCASSPPGLAGSYEQYFGPGTRLTVT.